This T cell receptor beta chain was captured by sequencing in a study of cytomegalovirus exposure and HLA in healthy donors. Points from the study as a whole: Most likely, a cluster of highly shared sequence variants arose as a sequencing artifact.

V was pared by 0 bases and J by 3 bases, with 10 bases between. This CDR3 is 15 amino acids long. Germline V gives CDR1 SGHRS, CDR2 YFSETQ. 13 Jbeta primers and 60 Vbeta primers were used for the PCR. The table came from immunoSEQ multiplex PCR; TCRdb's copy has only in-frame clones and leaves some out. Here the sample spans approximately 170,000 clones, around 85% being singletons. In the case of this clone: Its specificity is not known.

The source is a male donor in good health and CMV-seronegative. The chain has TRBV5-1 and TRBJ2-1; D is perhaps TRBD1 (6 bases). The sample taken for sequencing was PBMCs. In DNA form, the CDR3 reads TGCGCCAGCAGCTTGGGGCAGGGGCTCTACAATGAGCAGTTCTTC. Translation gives CASSLGQGLYNEQFF. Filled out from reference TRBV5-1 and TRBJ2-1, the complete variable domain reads KAGVTQTPRYLIKTRGQQVTLSCSPISGHRSVSWYQQTPGQGLQFLFEYFSETQRNKGNFPGRFSGRQFSNSRSEMNVSTLELGDSALYLCASSLGQGLYNEQFFGPGTRLTVL.